These 29 T cell receptor beta chains share one sample of origin, sequenced in a study of T cell responses to AZD1222 COVID-19 vaccine. Method: immunoSEQ multiplex PCR; TCRdb's copy keeps in-frame clones and lacks some. The profile covers about 120,000 clones, with 75% to 90% appearing a single time and roughly 3.9% taken by the ten largest. This material consisted of peripheral blood, taken on day 0 of MenACWY control vaccination. The receptors shown here come from an adult in good health.

The V gene is TRBV6-1, the J gene TRBJ2-7, with TRBD1 matching 7 bases. J lost 2 bases, V lost 3 bases, and 1 base had no gene match. The CDR3 runs to 13 residues. Germline V CDR1 and CDR2: MNHNS, SASEGT. CDR3 coding DNA: TGTGCCAGCAGTGACGACAGGGCCTACGAGCAGTACTTC. It specifies CASSDDRAYEQYF.

This chain links TRBV4-2 with TRBJ2-7; the D gene is possibly TRBD1 (7 bases). In germline, CDR1 is LGHNA, CDR2 YNFKEQ. Trimming removed 1 base from V and 1 base from J, with 17 bases in between. The CDR3 extends over 17 amino acids. The CDR3 protein is CASSQAVGGGTSYEQYF. The DNA of the CDR3 is TGTGCCAGCAGCCAAGCCGTCGGAGGGGGCACGTCCTACGAGCAGTACTTC.

The chain uses TRBV11-2 and TRBJ2-7; 10 bases match TRBD1. The germline CDR1 and CDR2 sequences are SGHAT and FQNNGV. The V gene end was trimmed by 4 bases and the J gene end by 1 base; junction bases not matched to a gene: 10. CDR3 length: 17 residues. The chain's CDR3 is CASSYTTGTGVSYEQYF. CDR3 DNA sequence: TGTGCCAGCAGCTACACAACCGGGACAGGGGTTTCCTACGAGCAGTACTTC. The whole variable domain, remainder taken from reference TRBV11-2 and TRBJ2-7, is EAGVAQSPRYKIIEKRQSVAFWCNPISGHATLYWYQQILGQGPKLLIQFQNNGVVDDSQLPKDRFSAERLKGVDSTLKIQPAKLEDSAVYLCASSYTTGTGVSYEQYFGPGTRLTVT.

The chain couples TRBV2 to TRBJ1-2; D is possibly TRBD1 (5 bases). Trimming removed 6 bases at V and 8 bases at J, with 22 bases between. This CDR3 has 15 residues. The V gene's germline CDR1 is SNHLY and CDR2 FYNNEI. Written as DNA, the CDR3 is TGTGCCAGCAGGCTTGGAACCGGGACGAATTACGGCTACACCTTC. This encodes CASRLGTGTNYGYTF. The whole variable domain, remainder taken from reference TRBV2 and TRBJ1-2, is EPEVTQTPSHQVTQMGQEVILRCVPISNHLYFYWYRQILGQKVEFLVSFYNNEISEKSEIFDDQFSVERPDGSNFTLKIRSTKLEDSAMYFCASRLGTGTNYGYTFGSGTRLTVV.

This chain joins TRBV6-2 or TRBV6-3 and TRBJ2-7; 8 nucleotides line up with TRBD1. The length of the CDR3 is 15 residues. The ends lost 3 bases at V and 4 bases at J; junction bases unmatched: 8. Germline CDR1 is MNHEY and CDR2 is SVGEGT. The CDR3 DNA is TGTGCCAGCAGTTATGTGGGGACAGGAACGTACGAGCAGTACTTC. This encodes CASSYVGTGTYEQYF.

V is TRBV7-9 and J is TRBJ1-4, with D uncertain. Germline values: CDR1 SEHNR, CDR2 FQNEAQ (reference sequence). This CDR3 is built from 11 residues. V lost 7 bases and J lost 7, with 7 bases in between. The CDR3 sequence is CASTLGEKLFF. The DNA of the CDR3 is TGTGCCAGCACCTTGGGTGAAAAACTGTTTTTT.

V usage is TRBV14 and J usage is TRBJ1-2, with no clear D. This CDR3 comprises 16 residues. Germline CDR1 and CDR2: SGHDN and FVKESK. Deletions cut 0 bases from V and 4 bases from J, with 15 bases between. CDR3 loop: CASSQDLWAGVYGYTF. CDR3 coding DNA: TGTGCCAGCAGCCAAGATCTCTGGGCAGGAGTCTATGGCTACACCTTC.

The chain uses TRBV5-1 and TRBJ2-7, with D uncertain. The length of the CDR3 is 14 residues. The germline CDR1 and CDR2 sequences are SGHRS and YFSETQ. Trimming took 0 bases from V and 0 from J, leaving 7 bases between them. CDR3 nucleotides: TGCGCCAGCAGCTTGGATGGCACCTCCTACGAGCAGTACTTC. This gives the protein CASSLDGTSYEQYF.

The rearrangement joins TRBV28 to TRBJ1-4; 7 positions agree with TRBD1. The J segment lost 5 bases and the V segment lost 6 bases, leaving 9 bases of the junction unmatched. The CDR3 runs to 15 residues. Per germline, CDR1 MDHEN and CDR2 SYDVKM. CDR3 DNA: TGTGCCAGCAGAACCACAGGGGTAAGAAATGAAAAACTGTTTTTT. It codes for CASRTTGVRNEKLFF.

The CDR3 coding sequence is TGTGCCAGCAGTAGACAGGGGAGTCAGCCCCAGCATTTT. Protein sequence: CASSRQGSQPQHF. This chain joins TRBV27 and TRBJ1-5; TRBD1 matches 8 bases. CDR1 and CDR2 (germline): MNHEY, SMNVEV (reference sequence). The V and J ends lost 5 bases and 6 bases, in that order; junction bases with no gene match: 3. This CDR3 comprises 13 residues.

V and J are TRBV5-1 and TRBJ2-2; 10 bases align to TRBD2. With V trimmed by 3 bases and J by 4 bases, 18 bases remained unmatched. Germline V gene sequence: CDR1 SGHRS, CDR2 YFSETQ. The CDR3 is 20 residues long. CDR3: CASSSKEFLGASGGTGELFF. The CDR3 DNA sequence: TGCGCCAGCAGCTCAAAAGAATTTTTAGGGGCTAGCGGGGGCACCGGGGAGCTGTTTTTT. The variable domain in full, with the rest retrieved from reference TRBV5-1 and TRBJ2-2, is KAGVTQTPRYLIKTRGQQVTLSCSPISGHRSVSWYQQTPGQGLQFLFEYFSETQRNKGNFPGRFSGRQFSNSRSEMNVSTLELGDSALYLCASSSKEFLGASGGTGELFFGEGSRLTVL.

This rearrangement joins TRBV25-1 to TRBJ2-2, with D perhaps assigned TRBD1 or TRBD2 (5 bases each). The CDR3 sequence is 17 residues long. Trimming took off 7 bases at V and 2 bases at J, with 20 bases between the two ends. Germline CDR1 and CDR2: MGHDK and SYGVNS. This CDR3 reads CASTRADWDHNTGELFF. CDR3 nucleotides: TGTGCCAGCACCCGGGCGGATTGGGACCATAACACCGGGGAGCTGTTTTTT. Full variable domain (remainder filled in from reference TRBV25-1 and TRBJ2-2): EADIYQTPRYLVIGTGKKITLECSQTMGHDKMYWYQQDPGMELHLIHYSYGVNSTEKGDLSSESTVSRIRTEHFPLTLESARPSHTSQYLCASTRADWDHNTGELFFGEGSRLTVL.

The chain employs TRBV10-3 and TRBJ1-3, with D perhaps matching TRBD1 (6 bases). The germline V gene encodes CDR1 ENHRY and CDR2 SYGVKD. V gave up 2 bases and J gave up 3 bases, with 11 bases separating them. The CDR3 totals 15 residues. CDR3 sequence reads: CAISETRGGGNTIYF. Here the CDR3 DNA reads TGTGCCATCAGTGAGACCAGGGGAGGTGGAAACACCATATATTTT.

The V call is TRBV6-2 or TRBV6-3, the J call TRBJ1-1, with TRBD1 as a possible D gene (6 bases). Trimming took 0 bases from V and 2 from J, leaving 13 bases between them. Germline CDR1 and CDR2: MNHEY and SVGEGT. The CDR3 is 16 amino acids. The CDR3 DNA is TGTGCCAGCAGTTACTCCTTGGGACAACTTAACACTGAAGCTTTCTTT. Its translation: CASSYSLGQLNTEAFF.

V usage is TRBV19 and J usage is TRBJ2-3; D is perhaps TRBD2 (6 bases). The CDR3 totals 15 residues. The ends were cut back, 4 bases at V and 2 bases at J, with 13 bases in the middle. Germline CDR1 is LNHDA and CDR2 is SQIVND (reference sequence). The CDR3 here is CASSRLAEYTDTQYF. The CDR3 DNA reads as TGTGCCAGTAGTAGATTAGCGGAGTACACAGATACGCAGTATTTT.

The chain uses TRBV29-1 and TRBJ1-2; D not certain. Germline CDR1 SQVTM, CDR2 ANQGSEA. The CDR3 has 14 amino acids. V lost 3 bases to trimming and J lost 4 bases, with 15 bases between them. This chain's CDR3 is CSVDSRNPFYGYTF. The CDR3 DNA reads as TGCAGCGTTGATAGCCGGAACCCATTCTATGGCTACACCTTC.

This clone was recorded once. The chain has TRBV9 and TRBJ1-2; 7 nucleotides match TRBD1. Germline assignment: CDR1 SGDLS and CDR2 YYNGEE. J was trimmed by 4 bases and V by 0 bases; bases with no gene match: 3. This CDR3 is built from 14 residues. The CDR3 DNA is TGTGCCAGCAGCGTAGGACAGGGTGGCTATGGCTACACCTTC. This gives the protein CASSVGQGGYGYTF.

The gene calls are TRBV18 and TRBJ2-5, with D unresolved. CDR3 length equals 14 residues. The germline CDR1 and CDR2 sequences are KGHSH and LQKENI. With 3 bases removed from V and 4 bases from J, the gap between germline ends came to 12 bases. The CDR3 DNA is TGTGCCAGCTCACCGGGGTCCGGCGGAGAGACCCAGTACTTC. Translating gives CASSPGSGGETQYF.

This clone is a singleton in its sample. The J gene is TRBJ2-3, the V gene TRBV7-2; D remains ambiguous. V dropped 5 bases and J dropped 5 bases, with 11 bases sitting between them. Germline CDR1 and CDR2: SGHTA and FQGNSA. This CDR3 has 13 amino acids. CDR3 sequence reads: CASSDQVRDTQYF. CDR3 sequence (DNA): TGTGCCAGCAGCGATCAAGTGAGAGATACGCAGTATTTT.

Only a few counts were recorded for this clone. The CDR3 nucleotides read TGTGCCAGCAGCTCGACAGGTTATAACACCGGGGAGCTGTTTTTT. Translated: CASSSTGYNTGELFF. The gene calls are TRBV7-3 and TRBJ2-2; TRBD1 might be the D (6 bases). The germline V and J ends were trimmed by 4 bases and 2 bases, with 11 bases remaining between them. The CDR3 runs to 15 residues. Germline lookup yields CDR1 SGHTA and CDR2 FQGTGA.

The genes are TRBV11-2 and TRBJ1-2; TRBD1 might be the D (5 bases). This CDR3 is 14 amino acids long. Germline V gene data show CDR1 as SGHAT and CDR2 as FQNNGV. Between the trimmed V and J ends, which lost 1 base and 8 bases, there was a span of 14 bases. DNA for the CDR3: TGTGCCAGCAGCTTAGTACCCCAGGCAGGGGGCTACACCTTC. Its translation: CASSLVPQAGGYTF.

V usage is TRBV4-3 and J usage is TRBJ2-3; D may be TRBD2 (6 bases). The germline gives CDR1 LGHNA, CDR2 YSLEER. Trimming took off 0 bases at V and 4 bases at J, with 14 bases between the two ends. The CDR3 sequence is 16 residues long. CDR3 residues: CASSQERAAGPDTQYF. The DNA for the CDR3 is TGCGCCAGCAGCCAAGAGAGAGCGGCGGGGCCAGATACGCAGTATTTT.

The genes are TRBV18 and TRBJ1-5; D gene unclear. V lost 2 bases, J lost 12 bases, and 14 bases lay in between. CDR1 and CDR2 (germline): KGHSH, LQKENI. The CDR3 covers 13 residues. The CDR3 protein is CASSPSGLNGQHF. The CDR3 nucleotides are TGTGCCAGCTCACCATCTGGCCTTAATGGCCAGCATTTT.

This sequence joins TRBV18 and TRBJ2-7; D is perhaps TRBD1 (5 bases). The CDR3 sequence is 12 residues long. Germline V CDR1 and CDR2: KGHSH, LQKENI. V was cut by 6 bases and J by 4 bases, with 10 bases left in between. In DNA, the CDR3 is TGTGCCAGCTCGGACACAGGATACGAGCAGTACTTC. It is translated as CASSDTGYEQYF.

Here the CDR3 DNA reads TGTGCCAGCAGTTACAAGGGTAGCCGGAACACTGAAGCTTTCTTT. Translated: CASSYKGSRNTEAFF. The J gene is TRBJ1-1, the V gene TRBV6-5; D not resolved. Germline loops: CDR1 MNHEY, CDR2 SVGAGI. CDR3 size: 15 residues. The V end lost 2 bases, the J end lost 1 base, and 11 bases lay between the germline ends.

This chain links TRBV6-5 with TRBJ1-1; D might be TRBD1 (5 bases). The V gene's germline CDR1 is MNHEY and CDR2 SVGAGI. The V end lost 6 bases, the J end lost 0 bases, and 14 bases lay between the germline ends. The CDR3 consists of 15 residues. The CDR3 sequence: CASSRGGIMNTEAFF. The CDR3 DNA reads TGTGCCAGCAGCCGGGGGGGGATCATGAACACTGAAGCTTTCTTT.

With respect to this clone: Within the sample, other DNA sequences also encode this same CDR3. This chain joins TRBV6-5 and TRBJ1-4, with D possibly being TRBD1 (6 bases). The V end was cut by 4 bases, the J end by 0 bases, with 6 bases between. The CDR3 has 14 residues. Looked up from germline, CDR1 is MNHEY and CDR2 is SVGAGI. The CDR3 sequence is CASSSGATNEKLFF. For the CDR3, the DNA is TGTGCCAGCAGTTCAGGGGCAACTAATGAAAAACTGTTTTTT.

The chain joins TRBV2 to TRBJ1-3; D gene unclear. CDR3 length equals 15 residues. V was shortened by 8 bases and J by 0 bases, with 14 bases between the two germline ends. Germline assignment: CDR1 SNHLY and CDR2 FYNNEI. This CDR3 reads CASGSPGHSGNTIYF. CDR3 nucleotides: TGTGCCAGCGGGTCCCCGGGCCACTCTGGAAACACCATATATTTT.

The chain links TRBV3-1 (or the pseudogene TRBV3-2) to TRBJ2-1; TRBD2 matches 10 bases. The trim removed 2 bases at V and 2 bases at J, leaving 3 bases unmatched. There are 16 residues in the CDR3. Per germline, CDR1 LGHDT and CDR2 YNNKEL (reference sequence). In DNA form, the CDR3 reads TGTGCCAGCAGCCAATCTAGCGGGGGCGCCTACAATGAGCAGTTCTTC. Translated: CASSQSSGGAYNEQFF.